This T cell receptor (beta chain) was sequenced for a study of blood T cell repertoires in COVID-19. Study in general: The United States, Italy and Spain supplied acute and convalescent COVID-19 samples. PBMCs, B-cell-depleted T cells, or T cells were the source of the cDNA or gDNA that made up the material.

Study processing details: Counts of nucleated cells, estimated from reference gene primer amplification, were obtained. The method was immunoSEQ multiplex PCR; TCRdb's version includes in-frame clones alone and lacks a portion of them. Clonal size and the V and J genes are those of that table, whereas D and trimming came from the DNA. Found here are about 79,000 clones, roughly 91% of them singletons; the top ten hold approximately 15%. Specimen: peripheral blood. This TCR derives from a man between 65 and 85 years old with active or convalescent COVID-19.

CDR3 residues: CASSSSGQGTSYEQYF. The CDR3 nucleotides are TGTGCCAGCAGTTCATCGGGACAGGGGACTTCCTACGAGCAGTACTTC. This chain connects TRBV6-2 or TRBV6-3 to TRBJ2-7; 10 bases are shared with TRBD1. The germline V gene has CDR1 MNHEY and CDR2 SVGEGT. The CDR3 has 16 residues. V lost 4 bases and J lost 1; bases outside the gene matches: 7.